This T cell receptor beta chain stems from a study of vaccination and CD4 T cells after COVID-19. Overall study: In the convalescent cohort, there were six males and four females, two of them Hispanic.

The CDR3 spans 13 residues. Per germline, CDR1 MNHEY and CDR2 SVGAGI. Trimming took off 2 bases at V and 2 bases at J, with 6 bases between the two ends. This sample's treatment: roughly ten-day PBMC culture with coronavirus spike peptide pools or control peptides (ViraFEST assay). Gathered ahead of the COVID-19 pandemic (2011-2018) were the CD4+ T cells of the unexposed donor. PBMC cultures, at under 2.5 million cells per well, received about 9.5 IU/ml IL-2 and 8 to 10 ug/ml peptide pools. Cultures got half-medium changes with IL-2 on days 3 and 7. With the Oncomine TCR Beta short-read assay, DNA from cultured CD4+ T cells was sequenced. It was from cultured CD4+ T cells that genomic DNA was extracted. TCRdb itself ran the PCR reads through MiXCR, one entry per CDR3 protein. Of some 3,000 distinct CDR3 sequences detected, 25% to 30% appear once; the ten largest clones hold under 70%. This clonotype is medium-sized within its sample. Antigen: not known.

The sample consisted of CD4+ T cells from blood, cultured in vitro. The chain combines TRBV6-5 with TRBJ1-2; no clear D. The source of this sequence is a human donor in good health. Here the CDR3 DNA reads TGTGCCAGCAGTTACGGGCAGAACTATGGCTACACCTTC. It encodes CASSYGQNYGYTF.